The present entry profiles one TCR beta chain with its context. Antigen specificity is unknown. This sample was taken from a study of blood T cells in healthy people across ages. General study points: Donor CMV status, an unknown factor, possibly confounded changes in expanded clonotypes.

Samples had at least 7 million PBMCs isolated from them. Deletions cut 2 bases from V and 11 bases from J, with 16 bases between. Germline values: CDR1 SSHAT, CDR2 FNYEAQ (reference sequence). The CDR3 is made up of 14 amino acids. Primers used in a second PCR of about 6 to 12 cycles were a sample-barcoded 5' primer and a J-beta primer mix. Every molecule of cDNA carried a tag from a template-switch adaptor with 12 random nucleotides. TCRdb reprocessed the 5' RACE reads via MiXCR and lists one record per CDR3 protein. Among under 1 million distinct CDR3 sequences listed, 40% to 50% were seen once. Sample: blood. The chain has TRBV7-7 and TRBJ2-1; either TRBD1 or TRBD2 may supply D (5 bases each). The origin of this receptor is a man in his 60s in good health. The CDR3 nucleotides read TGTGCCAGCAGCTTACAAGGGAGAGGGGAAAAGCAGTTCTTC. This codes for CASSLQGRGEKQFF.